This T cell receptor beta chain was recorded in a study of CXCR3-negative and CXCR3-positive naive CD8 T cells. CD45RO-CCR7+CD27+CD95- expression identified naive CD8+ T cells. Carrying UMI labels, the TRB cDNA libraries were prepared through 5' RACE. TCRdb reprocessed the 5' RACE reads, keeping one entry per CDR3 protein, no DNA. The sample has thousands of distinct CDR3 sequences; the top ten hold roughly 1.7%. This clonotype is large by frequency. The antigen is not known. Study-level points and caveats: Compared with CXCR3-negative naive cells, CXCR3-positive naive cells showed more hydrophobic TRB CDR3s. Memory cells showed distinct TRBV-TRBJ patterns, while the two naive subsets matched.

The V gene's germline CDR1 is MNHEY and CDR2 SMNVEV (reference sequence). The CDR3 spans 16 residues. The TCR originated in a human donor in good health. Some clones in this sample may be carry-over from other donors' samples. The V and J genes are TRBV27 and TRBJ1-2. The sequencing input was naive CXCR3- CD8+ T cells from blood. The sample's subset: CD45RO-CCR7+CD27+CD95- naive CD8+ T cells lacking CXCR3 (TNR3-). The CDR3 protein is CASSRNPLWGDYGYTF.